Only a few counts were recorded for the clone carrying this T cell receptor (beta chain). This record comes from a study of blood T cell repertoires in COVID-19. TCRdb keeps only in-frame clones here, not all; method: immunoSEQ multiplex PCR. The data show 200,000 to 250,000 clones, around 88% seen once. CDR1 and CDR2 from the germline V gene are SGHAT and FQDESV (reference sequence). V was clipped by 4 bases and J by 4 bases; unmatched bases: 3. This CDR3 is built from 13 residues. This receptor was identified in a man aged 18 to 29 with active or convalescent COVID-19. V and J are TRBV11-1 and TRBJ1-2; 7 bases line up with TRBD1. The sequenced sample was peripheral blood. The CDR3 reads CASSSTGTYGYTF. The CDR3 DNA follows: TGTGCCAGCAGCTCGACAGGGACCTATGGCTACACCTTC.